Listed below are T cell receptor beta chains from one sample, sequenced in a study of monozygotic twins with inflammatory bowel disease. TCRdb derives one entry per CDR3 protein from the 5' RACE reads, leaving out DNA. The listing contains around 450,000 distinct CDR3 sequences. The specimen sequenced was blood. Receptors originate from a human donor with ulcerative colitis or Crohn's disease, or a healthy co-twin of an affected twin (not recorded which). Both conserved end residues are part of each CDR3. The order of the fields is V gene, J gene, CDR3 protein.

TRBV7-2	TRBJ2-5	CASSLGPAFQETQYF
TRBV18	TRBJ2-7	CASSPHHGGEQYF
TRBV20-1	TRBJ2-5	CSAGTPGQETQYF
TRBV5-1	TRBJ1-2	CASSLEPGQEHGYTF
TRBV12-3/TRBV12-4	TRBJ2-3	CASRYTDTQYF
TRBV19	TRBJ1-1	CASSIDMGQGYTEAFF
TRBV3-1	TRBJ1-1	CASSQEVNRGSVGAFF
TRBV6-1	TRBJ2-3	CASALRGDTQYF
TRBV7-2	TRBJ1-2	CASSPGGGNYGYTF
TRBV18	TRBJ1-1	CASSPRQRLEAFF
TRBV24-1	TRBJ2-1	CATSDLAAGDEQFF
TRBV7-2	TRBJ1-1	CASSLRPNTEAFF
TRBV19	TRBJ2-1	CASTAGGPNNEQFF
TRBV18	TRBJ1-5	CASSPRFGEDQPQHF
TRBV6-1	TRBJ2-1	CASSLRHGSYNEQFF
TRBV20-1	TRBJ1-4	CSAVDRGLVTNEKLFF
TRBV7-2	TRBJ1-5	CASSDWVGGGNQPQHF
TRBV6-5	TRBJ2-5	CASMRGETQYF
TRBV6-2/TRBV6-3	TRBJ2-5	CASTTQLSGETQYF
TRBV7-2	TRBJ2-7	CASSTDAGNYEQYF
TRBV10-3	TRBJ1-5	CAISDTATGKQPQHF
TRBV5-1	TRBJ1-4	CASSLWQGTGEKLFF
TRBV25-1	TRBJ2-1	CASSVAGMKNEQFF
TRBV5-1	TRBJ2-7	CASSLDGTYEQYF
TRBV3-1	TRBJ2-2	CASSQELADTGELFF
TRBV3-1	TRBJ1-1	CASSQDPGGPNTEAFF
TRBV30	TRBJ2-3	CAWSVQETGLQYF
TRBV7-8	TRBJ2-1	CASSFSARESYNEQFF
TRBV29-1	TRBJ2-7	CSVAPGGGSYEQYF
TRBV12-3/TRBV12-4	TRBJ1-2	CASSLSQVYGYTF
TRBV10-3	TRBJ1-1	CDISGGPGTEAFF
TRBV5-1	TRBJ2-2	CASNRGGELFF
TRBV5-5	TRBJ2-2	CASSPSQGARTGELFF
TRBV30	TRBJ2-5	CAWSLGQKETQYF
TRBV11-1	TRBJ2-2	CASSSLRTSGPNTGELFF
TRBV6-5	TRBJ1-1	CASRGHGSTEAFF
TRBV4-3	TRBJ1-2	CASSDGPLNYGYTF
TRBV7-9	TRBJ1-2	CASSSAGTGGGYTF
TRBV7-9	TRBJ1-1	CASSLPPGNTEAFF
TRBV5-1	TRBJ2-7	CASSPGQGDSYEQYF
TRBV24-1	TRBJ2-7	CATSEGRSYEQYF
TRBV2	TRBJ2-1	CASTPGLAGGGTYNEQFF
TRBV7-2	TRBJ2-3	CASSLTPSYTQYF
TRBV7-6	TRBJ1-4	CASSLTQQGAKLFF
TRBV24-1	TRBJ2-3	CATSDKLVSDTQYF
TRBV5-5	TRBJ2-2	CASNLVGVGGELFF
TRBV11-2	TRBJ2-3	CASSLAAGTQYF
TRBV20-1	TRBJ2-1	CSANRPRGNPSSYNEQFF
TRBV5-6	TRBJ1-1	CASSRKESNTEAFF
TRBV7-2	TRBJ2-3	CASSPARDIDTQYF
TRBV4-2	TRBJ2-3	CASSPDIGTDTQYF
TRBV5-1	TRBJ2-1	CASSLQPRGSSYNEQFF
TRBV29-1	TRBJ2-1	CSVEGQGGDYNEQFF
TRBV10-3	TRBJ2-1	CANRASRENEQFF
TRBV7-2	TRBJ2-1	CASAGSGGGSEQFF
TRBV5-1	TRBJ1-2	CASSFSGLANYGYTF
TRBV2	TRBJ2-7	CASTRDRSSYEQYF
TRBV2	TRBJ2-1	CASLRAGNEFF
TRBV9	TRBJ2-1	CASSGRTSGRPLDNEQFF